The clone carrying this T cell receptor beta chain has more than one count but fewer than ten. The CDR3 extends over 17 amino acids. V lost 6 bases and J lost 2, with 25 bases in between. CDR1 and CDR2 (germline): SQVTM, ANQGSEA. These data come from a study of T cells in Graves' hyperthyroidism and ophthalmopathy. Authors of the study amplified TCR beta CDR3 regions from RNA transcripts. First-round RT-PCR with HTBI primers amplified the TCR CDR3 region. TCRdb re-called the multiplex PCR reads with MiXCR, one entry per CDR3 protein. Seen here are 250,000 to 300,000 distinct CDR3 sequences, roughly 18% observed once, and the top ten hold about 35%.

The receptor was derived from a man in his fifties with Graves' ophthalmopathy. J is TRBJ1-2 and V is TRBV29-1, with D possibly TRBD1 on 6 matching bases. The sample comprised blood. Here the CDR3 DNA reads TGCAGCGTCCTAGGGGGGCTAGTGGTTAGGGCCAACTATGGCTACACCTTC. Translating gives CSVLGGLVVRANYGYTF.